Each of the 14 T cell receptor beta chains below was sequenced from the same sample in a study of T cell responses to AZD1222 COVID-19 vaccine. Sequencing was performed with immunoSEQ multiplex PCR; in TCRdb, only in-frame clones are kept and a portion is missing. The sample records tens of thousands of clones, around 90% being singletons. Material: peripheral blood, obtained on day 0 of AZD1222 vaccination. The receptors were sampled from an adult in good health.

V and J are TRBV5-6 and TRBJ1-2; D uncertain. The CDR3 totals 14 residues. Trimming cost V 4 bases and J 4 bases, with 14 bases left between them. Germline CDR1 and CDR2: SGHDT and YYEEEE. The CDR3 region is CASSRRMEVYGYTF. As DNA, the CDR3 is TGTGCCAGCAGCCGAAGAATGGAGGTCTATGGCTACACCTTC.

The chain uses TRBV11-3 and TRBJ2-7; tentative D call: TRBD2 (5 bases). CDR3 length: 15 amino acids. Germline V gene sequence: CDR1 SGHNT, CDR2 YENEEA. V lost 5 bases and J lost 4, with 18 bases in between. The DNA of the CDR3 is TGTGCCAGCAGCAACCGACTACCTCTTCAGTACGAGCAGTACTTC. Its protein product is CASSNRLPLQYEQYF.

The genes are TRBV3-1 (or the pseudogene TRBV3-2) and TRBJ1-4; D might be TRBD1 (5 bases). The length of the CDR3 is 12 residues. V lost 9 bases to trimming and J lost 2 bases, with 7 bases between them. From germline, CDR1 is LGHDT and CDR2 YNNKEL (reference sequence). CDR3 region: CASSGTNEKLFF. The CDR3 DNA sequence: TGTGCCAGTTCAGGGACTAATGAAAAACTGTTTTTT.

The chain links TRBV7-8 to TRBJ1-6, with D maybe TRBD1 (5 bases). V was trimmed by 6 bases and J by 4 bases, leaving 16 bases between them. CDR1 is SGHVS, CDR2 FQNEAQ, per germline. The length of the CDR3 is 16 residues. The CDR3 is CASSRKAGGYNSPLHF. The CDR3 nucleotides read TGTGCCAGCAGTCGAAAAGCCGGGGGTTATAATTCACCCCTCCACTTT.

The chain joins TRBV10-2 to TRBJ2-7; 11 positions agree with TRBD1. Trimming cost V 3 bases and J 12 bases; bases outside gene matches: 4. The CDR3 loop spans 12 amino acids. CDR1 and CDR2 from the germline V gene are WSHSY and SAAADI. Here the CDR3 DNA reads TGCGCCAGCAGTGATGGACAGGGGGCGACGTACTTC. It codes for CASSDGQGATYF.

The rearrangement links TRBV7-9 to TRBJ2-7; tentative D call: TRBD1 (5 bases). CDR1 and CDR2 (germline): SEHNR, FQNEAQ (reference sequence). V dropped 1 base and J dropped 4 bases, with 11 bases sitting between them. This CDR3 has 14 amino acids. The CDR3 DNA reads as TGTGCCAGCAGCTTAGGGCAGGGCTTTTACGAGCAGTACTTC. This encodes CASSLGQGFYEQYF.

This chain joins TRBV5-4 and TRBJ2-1, with D uncertain. The CDR3 extends over 13 amino acids. V lost 0 bases, J lost 10 bases, and 11 bases lay in between. Germline values: CDR1 SGHNT, CDR2 YYREEE (reference sequence). CDR3 DNA sequence: TGTGCCAGCAGCTTGGACAACGGAGACGAGCAGTTCTTC. Its translation is CASSLDNGDEQFF.

V usage is TRBV6-5 and J usage is TRBJ1-3; D might be TRBD1 (6 bases). Germline CDR1 MNHEY, CDR2 SVGAGI. The CDR3 sequence is 13 residues long. V was trimmed by 6 bases and J by 5 bases, leaving 11 bases between them. CDR3 region: CASRRDIRNTIYF. The CDR3 nucleotides read TGTGCCAGCAGGCGGGACATTCGAAACACCATATATTTT.

The J gene is TRBJ1-2, the V gene TRBV2; D is uncertain. This CDR3 has 13 amino acids. Germline V CDR1 and CDR2: SNHLY, FYNNEI. The ends were cut back, 6 bases at V and 4 bases at J, with 12 bases in the middle. The CDR3 protein is CASRNTASYGYTF. The CDR3 nucleotides are TGTGCCAGCAGGAACACAGCTTCCTATGGCTACACCTTC. Full variable domain (remainder filled in from reference TRBV2 and TRBJ1-2): EPEVTQTPSHQVTQMGQEVILRCVPISNHLYFYWYRQILGQKVEFLVSFYNNEISEKSEIFDDQFSVERPDGSNFTLKIRSTKLEDSAMYFCASRNTASYGYTFGSGTRLTVV.

The chain is built from TRBV12-3 or TRBV12-4 and TRBJ1-2, with D perhaps TRBD1 (6 bases). V lost 10 bases and J lost 7, with 13 bases in between. The CDR3 loop spans 11 amino acids. The CDR3 sequence: CAILGGGGYTF. The DNA of the CDR3 is TGTGCCATCCTAGGGGGGGGTGGCTACACCTTC.

This clone was detected only once. The chain employs TRBV13 and TRBJ2-3, with 7 nucleotides matching TRBD2. Germline CDR1 and CDR2: PRHDT and FYEKMQ (reference sequence). The trim removed 4 bases at V and 6 bases at J, leaving 10 bases unmatched. The length of the CDR3 is 15 residues. The CDR3 spells CASSWSGGSWDTQYF. The DNA of the CDR3 is TGTGCCAGCAGCTGGTCGGGCGGGAGTTGGGATACGCAGTATTTT.

The V call is TRBV5-1, the J call TRBJ1-2; D might be TRBD1 (6 bases). Trimming removed 1 base at V and 3 bases at J, with 13 bases between. CDR1 is SGHRS and CDR2 is YFSETQ in the germline V gene. The CDR3 totals 15 residues. This CDR3 is CASSLSAAGDYGYTF. The DNA for the CDR3 is TGCGCCAGCAGCTTGTCGGCAGCAGGGGACTATGGCTACACCTTC.

V is TRBV7-8 and J is TRBJ2-3; D unclear. Germline CDR1 and CDR2: SGHVS and FQNEAQ. The CDR3 runs 14 residues. V was trimmed by 0 bases and J by 2 bases, leaving 6 bases between them. The CDR3 region is CASSLASVTDTQYF. The DNA for the CDR3 is TGTGCCAGCAGCTTAGCCTCTGTCACAGATACGCAGTATTTT.

The gene calls are TRBV25-1 and TRBJ1-1; 8 bases are a match to TRBD1. V shed 6 bases, J shed 0 bases, and the junction held 6 bases outside the gene matches. Germline loops: CDR1 MGHDK, CDR2 SYGVNS. This CDR3 is 15 amino acids long. DNA for the CDR3: TGTGCCAGCAGAGACAGGGGAGGCGTGAACACTGAAGCTTTCTTT. Residues: CASRDRGGVNTEAFF.